Listed below are T cell receptor beta chains from one sample, sequenced in a study of T-cell reconstitution after alpha-beta-depleted transplantation in children. TCRdb used MiXCR to reprocess the PCR reads, holding one entry per CDR3 protein. The repertoire has hundreds of thousands of distinct CDR3 sequences, approximately 8.4% of them found once; the top ten carry about a third. The sequences come from PBMCs, mostly from graft donor cells, collected 360 days after TCRalphabeta/CD19-depleted stem cell transplant. These receptors all stem from a male patient between 2 and 15 years old who had a stem cell transplant for acute myeloid leukemia, so the T cells may come from the graft donor. CDR3s leave out the opening cysteine and the closing phenylalanine or tryptophan. Clone sizes are given selectively: once, few, many, or a class where the clone is expanded.

TRBV20-1 16 many SACKTRTSGGAFDEQF
TRBV4-1 15 . ASSQDRWREAPYEQY
TRBV19 12 few ASRSLGAKNIQY
TRBV20-1 12 many SASVGIIYNEQF
TRBV5-1 13 few ASSLKRGGGETQY
TRBV10-3 12 many AINPGPTTDTQY
TRBV6-5 15 many ASSYSPAQGPGDIQY
TRBV4-2 14 many ASSHCRDRLQEPQH
TRBV20-1 11 many SARLAGGDTQY
TRBV7-9 12 many ASSELGNYNEQF
TRBV7-3 13 few ASSQSRDTYTEAF
TRBV7-9 11 many ASSFGQGEKLF
TRBV5-1 11 . ASRDVDTGELF
TRBV29-1 11 few SVPGQGATEAF
TRBV29-1 9 few SVDRGQTQY
TRBV5-1 12 many ASSPGTSSYEQY
TRBV7-8 12 few ASRVGTGPYEQY
TRBV5-1 13 few ASSWGQSSGNTIY
TRBV6-5 15 . ASSYSTSGGVFYEQY
TRBV6-1 12 few ASSERQGPGELF
TRBV4-3 12 . ASSLGTHVDEQF
TRBV15 12 few ATRFDLVTGELF
TRBV12-3/TRBV12-4 13 many ASNLGLTNTGELF
TRBV12-3/TRBV12-4 12 few ASNLEGGTDTQY
TRBV6-1 14 many ASSEARVAPVTEAF
TRBV5-5 12 . ASSVRSEGLGYT
TRBV5-1 16 few ASSLPEADRACVTEAF
TRBV10-3 14 many AISESMGTHSYEQY
TRBV20-1 10 few SARDVSAEQY
TRBV25-1 11 many ASSKGRADTQY
TRBV6-5 13 many ASSFQRGITDTQY
TRBV24-1 13 few ATSDATSDVGTQY
TRBV29-1 11 many SVSLAATGELF
TRBV12-3/TRBV12-4 13 many ASSWWGRWTDTQY
TRBV6-9 14 . ASSYFPGAFSYGYT
TRBV24-1 14 many ATSEGGQGSYNEQF
TRBV4-3 14 . ASSQGTMGPGNTIY
TRBV6-2/TRBV6-3 11 . ASRTGMIQPQH
TRBV7-7 14 few ASSFRGRGGNTEAF
TRBV11-2 11 . ASSLGWEDTQY
TRBV6-1 9 many ASRADYGYT
TRBV7-3 12 few ASSGQGANSPLH
TRBV15 14 many ATSRVIEGLVNEQF
TRBV6-2/TRBV6-3 12 few ASTMTGYQETQY
TRBV28 8 . ASGGETQY
TRBV7-7 13 many ASSLGGGYTDTQY
TRBV7-2 15 few ASSLAWGPLSYNEQF
TRBV5-4 12 many ASSLPAGQETQY
TRBV20-1 11 few SATFQGDQPQH